The following is a TCR beta chain sequence with its context. Here immunoSEQ multiplex PCR was the method, and the copy in TCRdb shows in-frame clones only, minus some. The data show about 47,000 clones, nearly 95% seen once. This sample stems from a study of T cell changes during pregnancy in multiple sclerosis. The sequences come from peripheral blood, collected in the third trimester of pregnancy. The clonotype was recovered from a female donor with multiple sclerosis, enrolled in a pregnancy study.

In DNA form, the CDR3 reads TGTGCCAGTAGTATAGGCGGCGGGAGCTACAATGAGCAGTTCTTC. It translates to CASSIGGGSYNEQFF. V gene TRBV19 combines with J gene TRBJ2-1; 7 bases align to TRBD2. J lost 3 bases, V lost 1 base, and 3 bases had no gene match. Per the germline V gene, CDR1 is LNHDA and CDR2 is SQIVND (reference sequence). The CDR3 consists of 15 residues.